These 10 T cell receptor beta chains originate from one sample sequenced in a study of CD8 T cells in ankylosing spondylitis. Each CDR3 protein gets one entry after TCRdb re-called the 5' RACE reads with MiXCR. The repertoire holds about 220,000 distinct CDR3 sequences, with about 10% as singletons. Sample: blood, either unsorted or a sorted T cell fraction (not recorded which). These receptors were collected from a male donor with ankylosing spondylitis or in good health (not recorded which).

This clonotype was detected ten times or more. The V gene is TRBV5-1, the J gene TRBJ1-2; 10 bases align to TRBD1. The trim removed 4 bases at V and 6 bases at J, leaving 9 bases unmatched. The CDR3 is 15 residues long. CDR1 is SGHRS and CDR2 is YFSETQ in the germline V gene. The CDR3 region has the DNA TGCGCCAGCAGCAGCTCCGGGACAGGGGTTGATGGCTACACCTTC. This gives the protein CASSSSGTGVDGYTF.

This clonotype was seen a few times. This chain joins TRBV12-3 or TRBV12-4 and TRBJ1-3, with D hard to call. The CDR3 has 12 amino acids. The V end lost 7 bases, the J end lost 3 bases, and 7 bases lay between the germline ends. CDR3 region: CASISGGNTIYF. CDR3 DNA sequence: TGTGCCAGCATTTCGGGTGGAAACACCATATATTTT.

This clonotype has a count of ten or more. The chain recombines TRBV24-1 with TRBJ2-1, with D perhaps matching TRBD2 (5 bases). V lost 5 bases and J lost 6, with 10 bases in between. The CDR3 sequence is 13 residues long. The germline CDR1 and CDR2 sequences are KGHDR and SFDVKD. The CDR3 loop is CATSARVSNEQFF. The CDR3 coding sequence is TGTGCCACCAGTGCGAGGGTCAGCAATGAGCAGTTCTTC.

This clonotype was recorded at least ten times. The chain joins TRBV5-1 to TRBJ1-6; 9 bases match TRBD1. The CDR3 contains 18 residues. V was pared by 4 bases and J by 0 bases, with 8 bases of the junction left unmatched. Germline loops: CDR1 SGHRS, CDR2 YFSETQ. CDR3 residues: CASSRAMDRGSYNSPLHF. The DNA of the CDR3 is TGCGCCAGCAGCAGGGCCATGGACAGGGGCTCCTATAATTCACCCCTCCACTTT. The whole variable domain, filled in from reference TRBV5-1 and TRBJ1-6, reads KAGVTQTPRYLIKTRGQQVTLSCSPISGHRSVSWYQQTPGQGLQFLFEYFSETQRNKGNFPGRFSGRQFSNSRSEMNVSTLELGDSALYLCASSRAMDRGSYNSPLHFGNGTRLTVT.

This clonotype showed up just a few times. This chain links TRBV5-1 with TRBJ1-1; tentative D call: TRBD1 (6 bases). The length of the CDR3 is 11 residues. Germline values: CDR1 SGHRS, CDR2 YFSETQ. V dropped 1 base and J dropped 8 bases, with 6 bases sitting between them. CDR3 residues: CASSLTGEAFF. The CDR3 DNA is TGCGCCAGCAGCTTGACAGGGGAAGCTTTCTTT.

This chain uses TRBV4-2 with TRBJ2-3; D not certain. Per the germline V gene, CDR1 is LGHNA and CDR2 is YNFKEQ. V was trimmed by 4 bases and J by 5 bases, leaving 16 bases between them. This CDR3 spans 15 amino acids. The CDR3 loop is CASSRPGPSQDTQYF. Here the CDR3 DNA reads TGTGCCAGCAGCCGTCCGGGCCCCTCACAAGATACGCAGTATTTT.

In its sample, this clonotype was seen many times. This chain uses TRBV7-2 with TRBJ2-1; 10 positions agree with TRBD1. The length of the CDR3 is 14 residues. V lost 5 bases and J lost 10; bases outside the gene matches: 8. Germline assignment: CDR1 SGHTA and CDR2 FQGNSA. The CDR3 DNA follows: TGTGCCAGCAGCAACCGGGACAGGGGAAGGGAGCAGTTCTTC. As protein: CASSNRDRGREQFF.

This clonotype has more than one count but fewer than ten. The genes are TRBV5-1 and TRBJ2-4; possibly TRBD1 or TRBD2 for D (5 bases each). The CDR3 has 16 residues. The V and J ends lost 3 bases and 5 bases respectively, with 18 bases between them. From germline, CDR1 is SGHRS and CDR2 YFSETQ. CDR3 in amino acids: CASSWGWGRDENIQYF. The CDR3, as DNA: TGCGCCAGCAGCTGGGGGTGGGGTCGTGACGAAAACATTCAGTACTTC.

The chain employs TRBV10-3 and TRBJ2-7, with a possible D match to TRBD1 (5 bases). Trimming removed 4 bases at V and 0 bases at J, with 10 bases between. Germline CDR1 reads ENHRY; CDR2 reads SYGVKD. The CDR3 consists of 14 residues. CDR3 region: CAISAWGSSYEQYF. Here the CDR3 DNA reads TGTGCCATCAGTGCTTGGGGCAGCTCCTACGAGCAGTACTTC.

This clonotype was seen only a few times. The V gene is TRBV7-9, the J gene TRBJ2-1; possibly TRBD2 for D (6 bases). From germline, CDR1 is SEHNR and CDR2 FQNEAQ (reference sequence). This CDR3 is 15 amino acids long. The V end lost 4 bases, the J end lost 6 bases, and 16 bases lay between the germline ends. CDR3 protein: CASSSFAQGLNEQFF. DNA of the CDR3: TGTGCCAGCAGCTCATTCGCTCAGGGACTCAATGAGCAGTTCTTC.